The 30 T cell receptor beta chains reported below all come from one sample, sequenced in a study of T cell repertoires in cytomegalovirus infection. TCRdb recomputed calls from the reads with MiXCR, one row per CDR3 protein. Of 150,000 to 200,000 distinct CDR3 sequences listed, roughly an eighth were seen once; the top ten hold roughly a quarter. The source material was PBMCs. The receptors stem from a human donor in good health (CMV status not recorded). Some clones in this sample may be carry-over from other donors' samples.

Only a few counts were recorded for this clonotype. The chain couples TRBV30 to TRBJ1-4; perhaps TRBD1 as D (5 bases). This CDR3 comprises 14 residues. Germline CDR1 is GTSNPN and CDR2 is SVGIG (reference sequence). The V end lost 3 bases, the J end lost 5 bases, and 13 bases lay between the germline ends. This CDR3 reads CAWSAGTANEKLFF. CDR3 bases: TGTGCCTGGAGCGCCGGGACCGCGAATGAAAAACTGTTTTTT.

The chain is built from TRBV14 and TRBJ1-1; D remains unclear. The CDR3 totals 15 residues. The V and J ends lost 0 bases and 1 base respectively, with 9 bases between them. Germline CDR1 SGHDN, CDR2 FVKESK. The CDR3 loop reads CASSQDRAANTEAFF. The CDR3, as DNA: TGTGCCAGCAGCCAAGATCGGGCAGCGAACACTGAAGCTTTCTTT.

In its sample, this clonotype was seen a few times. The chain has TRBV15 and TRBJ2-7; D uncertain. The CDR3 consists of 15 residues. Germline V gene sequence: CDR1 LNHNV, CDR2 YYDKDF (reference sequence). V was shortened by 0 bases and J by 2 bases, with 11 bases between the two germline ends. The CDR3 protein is CATSRDWQATYEQYF. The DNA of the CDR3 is TGTGCCACCAGCAGAGATTGGCAGGCCACCTACGAGCAGTACTTC.

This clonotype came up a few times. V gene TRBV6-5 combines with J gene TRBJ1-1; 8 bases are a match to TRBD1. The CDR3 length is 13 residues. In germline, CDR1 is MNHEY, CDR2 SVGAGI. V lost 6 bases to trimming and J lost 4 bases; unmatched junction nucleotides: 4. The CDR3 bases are TGTGCCAGCAGGGATACAGGGGGCACTGAAGCTTTCTTT. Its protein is CASRDTGGTEAFF.

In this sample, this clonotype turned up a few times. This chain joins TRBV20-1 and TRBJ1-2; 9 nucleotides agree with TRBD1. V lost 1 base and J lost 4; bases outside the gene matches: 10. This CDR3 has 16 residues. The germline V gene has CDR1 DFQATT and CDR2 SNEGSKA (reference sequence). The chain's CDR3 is CSARGGTGTSLYGYTF. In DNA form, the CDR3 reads TGCAGTGCTAGAGGGGGGACAGGGACCTCACTCTATGGCTACACCTTC.

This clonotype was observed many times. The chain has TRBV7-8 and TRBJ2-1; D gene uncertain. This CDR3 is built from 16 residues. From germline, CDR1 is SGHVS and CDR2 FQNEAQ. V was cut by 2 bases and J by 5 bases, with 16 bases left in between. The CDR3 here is CASSLILTPRNNEQFF. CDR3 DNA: TGTGCCAGCAGCTTAATCCTGACTCCCCGGAACAATGAGCAGTTCTTC.

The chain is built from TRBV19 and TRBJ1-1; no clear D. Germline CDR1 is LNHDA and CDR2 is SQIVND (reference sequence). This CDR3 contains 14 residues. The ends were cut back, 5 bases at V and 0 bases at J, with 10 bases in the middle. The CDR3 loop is CASSPRTMNTEAFF. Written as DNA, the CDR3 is TGTGCCAGTAGTCCCCGGACCATGAACACTGAAGCTTTCTTT.

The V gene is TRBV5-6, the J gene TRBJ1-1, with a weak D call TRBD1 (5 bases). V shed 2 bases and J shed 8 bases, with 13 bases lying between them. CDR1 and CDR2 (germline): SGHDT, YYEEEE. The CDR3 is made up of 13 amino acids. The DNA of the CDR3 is TGTGCCAGCAGCTTAACTTGGGGGGTCGAAGCTTTCTTT. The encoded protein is CASSLTWGVEAFF.

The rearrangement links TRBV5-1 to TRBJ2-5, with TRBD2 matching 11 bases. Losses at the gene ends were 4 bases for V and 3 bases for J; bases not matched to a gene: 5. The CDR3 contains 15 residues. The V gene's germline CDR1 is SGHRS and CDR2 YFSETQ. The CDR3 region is CASSPTGLAEETQYF. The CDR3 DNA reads TGCGCCAGCAGCCCTACGGGACTAGCGGAAGAGACCCAGTACTTC.

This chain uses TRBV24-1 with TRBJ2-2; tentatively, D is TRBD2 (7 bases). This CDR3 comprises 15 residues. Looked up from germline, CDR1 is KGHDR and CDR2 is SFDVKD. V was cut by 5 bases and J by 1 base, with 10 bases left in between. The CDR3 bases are TGTGCCACCAGTGGGGGGGGGCAGAACACCGGGGAGCTGTTTTTT. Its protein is CATSGGGQNTGELFF.

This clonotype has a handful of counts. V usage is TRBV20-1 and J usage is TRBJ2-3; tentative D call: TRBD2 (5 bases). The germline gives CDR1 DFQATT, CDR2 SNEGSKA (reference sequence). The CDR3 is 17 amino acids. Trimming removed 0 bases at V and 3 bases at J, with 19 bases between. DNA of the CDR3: TGCAGTGCTAGAGATAAACCAGACGAGCGGTTTACAGATACGCAGTATTTT. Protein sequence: CSARDKPDERFTDTQYF.

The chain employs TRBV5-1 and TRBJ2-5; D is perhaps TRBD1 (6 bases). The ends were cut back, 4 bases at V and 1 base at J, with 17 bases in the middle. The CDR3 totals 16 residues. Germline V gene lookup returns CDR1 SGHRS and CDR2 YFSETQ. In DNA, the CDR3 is TGCGCCAGCAGCCCCTACCCCGGACAGCTCCAAGAGACCCAGTACTTC. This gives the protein CASSPYPGQLQETQYF.

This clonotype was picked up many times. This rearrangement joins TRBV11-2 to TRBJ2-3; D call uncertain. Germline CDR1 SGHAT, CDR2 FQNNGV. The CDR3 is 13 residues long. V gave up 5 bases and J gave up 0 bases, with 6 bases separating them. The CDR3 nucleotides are TGTGCCAGCAGCCCGTACAGCACAGATACGCAGTATTTT. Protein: CASSPYSTDTQYF.

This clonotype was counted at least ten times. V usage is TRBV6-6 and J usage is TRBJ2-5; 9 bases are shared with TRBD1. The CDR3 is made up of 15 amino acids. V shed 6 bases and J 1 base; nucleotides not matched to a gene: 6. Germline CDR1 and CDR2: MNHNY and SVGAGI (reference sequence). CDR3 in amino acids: CASRSTGGSQETQYF. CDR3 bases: TGTGCCAGCAGATCGACAGGGGGATCCCAAGAGACCCAGTACTTC.

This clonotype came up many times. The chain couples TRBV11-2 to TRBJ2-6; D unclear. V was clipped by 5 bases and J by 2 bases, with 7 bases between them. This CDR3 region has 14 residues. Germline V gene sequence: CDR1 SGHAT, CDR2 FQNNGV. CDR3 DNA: TGTGCCAGCAGCCCCCTAACTGGGGCCAACGTCCTGACTTTC. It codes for CASSPLTGANVLTF.

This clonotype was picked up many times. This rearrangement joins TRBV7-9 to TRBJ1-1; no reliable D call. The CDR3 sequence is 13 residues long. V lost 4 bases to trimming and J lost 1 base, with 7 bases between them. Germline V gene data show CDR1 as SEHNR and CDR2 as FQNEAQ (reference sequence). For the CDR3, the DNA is TGTGCCAGCAGCTCGCCAGCGAACACTGAAGCTTTCTTT. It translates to CASSSPANTEAFF.

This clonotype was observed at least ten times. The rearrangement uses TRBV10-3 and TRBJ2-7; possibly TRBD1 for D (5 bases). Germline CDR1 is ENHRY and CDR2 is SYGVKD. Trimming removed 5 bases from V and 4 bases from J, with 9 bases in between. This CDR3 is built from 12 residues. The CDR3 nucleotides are TGTGCCATCAGTTTGACAGAATACGAGCAGTACTTC. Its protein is CAISLTEYEQYF.

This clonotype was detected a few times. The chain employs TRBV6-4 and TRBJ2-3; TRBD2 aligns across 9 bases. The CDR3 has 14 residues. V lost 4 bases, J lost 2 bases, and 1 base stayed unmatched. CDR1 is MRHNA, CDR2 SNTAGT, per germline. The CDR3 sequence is CASSGGGATDTQYF. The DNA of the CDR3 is TGTGCCAGCAGTGGCGGGGGGGCCACAGATACGCAGTATTTT.

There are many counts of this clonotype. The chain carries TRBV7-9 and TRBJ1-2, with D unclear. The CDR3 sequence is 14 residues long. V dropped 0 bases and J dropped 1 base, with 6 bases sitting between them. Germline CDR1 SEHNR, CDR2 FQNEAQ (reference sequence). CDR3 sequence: CASSLAGFNYGYTF. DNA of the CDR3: TGTGCCAGCAGCTTAGCGGGTTTTAACTATGGCTACACCTTC.

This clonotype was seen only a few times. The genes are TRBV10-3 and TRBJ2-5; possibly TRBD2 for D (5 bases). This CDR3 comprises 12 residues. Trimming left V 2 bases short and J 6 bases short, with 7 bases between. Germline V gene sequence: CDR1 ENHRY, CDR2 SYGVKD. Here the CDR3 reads CAISEGGKTQYF. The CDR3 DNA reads TGTGCCATCAGTGAGGGAGGAAAGACCCAGTACTTC.

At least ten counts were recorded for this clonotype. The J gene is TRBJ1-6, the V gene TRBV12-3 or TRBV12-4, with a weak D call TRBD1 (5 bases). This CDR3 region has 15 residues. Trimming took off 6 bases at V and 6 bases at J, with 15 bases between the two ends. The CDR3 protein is CASSTDSGGNSPLHF. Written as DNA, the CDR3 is TGTGCCAGCAGCACGGACTCTGGGGGTAATTCACCCCTCCACTTT.

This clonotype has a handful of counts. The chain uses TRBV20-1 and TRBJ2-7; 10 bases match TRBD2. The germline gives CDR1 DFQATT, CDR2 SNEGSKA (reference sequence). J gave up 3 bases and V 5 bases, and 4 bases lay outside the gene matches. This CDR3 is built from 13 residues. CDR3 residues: CSADSGRNYEQYF. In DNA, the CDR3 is TGCAGTGCTGATAGCGGGAGGAACTACGAGCAGTACTTC.

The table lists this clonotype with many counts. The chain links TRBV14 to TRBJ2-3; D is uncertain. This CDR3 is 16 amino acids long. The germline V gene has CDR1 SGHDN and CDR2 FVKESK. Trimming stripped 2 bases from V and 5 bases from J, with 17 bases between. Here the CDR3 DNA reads TGTGCCAGCAGCCAACTGATTGCAGGAGAGGAAGATACGCAGTATTTT. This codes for CASSQLIAGEEDTQYF.

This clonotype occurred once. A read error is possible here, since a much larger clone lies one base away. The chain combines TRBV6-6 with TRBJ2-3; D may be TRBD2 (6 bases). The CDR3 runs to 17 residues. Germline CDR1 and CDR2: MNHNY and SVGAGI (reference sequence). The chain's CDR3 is CDSSKDPGLLRTDTQYF. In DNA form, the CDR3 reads TGTGACAGCAGTAAAGACCCGGGACTCCTTCGCACAGATACGCAGTATTTT.

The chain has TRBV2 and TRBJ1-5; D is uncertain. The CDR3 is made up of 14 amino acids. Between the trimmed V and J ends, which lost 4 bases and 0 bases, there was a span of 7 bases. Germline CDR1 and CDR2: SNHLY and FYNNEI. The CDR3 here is CASSGVDSNQPQHF. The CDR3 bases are TGTGCCAGCAGTGGCGTGGATAGCAATCAGCCCCAGCATTTT.

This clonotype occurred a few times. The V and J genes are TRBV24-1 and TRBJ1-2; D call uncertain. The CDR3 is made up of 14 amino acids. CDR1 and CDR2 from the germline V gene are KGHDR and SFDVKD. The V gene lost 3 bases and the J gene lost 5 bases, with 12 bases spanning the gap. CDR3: CATSDRSQRYGYTF. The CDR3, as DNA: TGTGCCACCAGTGATCGCAGTCAGCGGTATGGCTACACCTTC.

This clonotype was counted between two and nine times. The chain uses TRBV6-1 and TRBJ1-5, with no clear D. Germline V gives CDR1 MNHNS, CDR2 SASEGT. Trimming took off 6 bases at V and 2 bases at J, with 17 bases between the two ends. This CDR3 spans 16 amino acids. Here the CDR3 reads CASRSTGRSGNQPQHF. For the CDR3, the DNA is TGTGCCAGCAGGTCCACCGGACGAAGCGGCAATCAGCCCCAGCATTTT.

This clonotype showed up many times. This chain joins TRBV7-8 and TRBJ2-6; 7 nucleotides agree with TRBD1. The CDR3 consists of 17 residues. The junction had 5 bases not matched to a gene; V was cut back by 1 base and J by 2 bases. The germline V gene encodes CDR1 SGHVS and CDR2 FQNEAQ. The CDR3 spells CASSLGQGSTGANVLTF. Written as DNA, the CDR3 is TGTGCCAGCAGCTTAGGACAGGGTAGTACTGGGGCCAACGTCCTGACTTTC.

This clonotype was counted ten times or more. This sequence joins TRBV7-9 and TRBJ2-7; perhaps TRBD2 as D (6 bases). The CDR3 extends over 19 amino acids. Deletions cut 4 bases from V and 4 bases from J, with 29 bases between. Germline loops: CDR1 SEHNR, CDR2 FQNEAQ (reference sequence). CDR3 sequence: CASSYRGRGGGDSQYEQYF. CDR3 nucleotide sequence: TGTGCCAGCAGCTACCGCGGCCGAGGAGGCGGGGACTCCCAATACGAGCAGTACTTC.

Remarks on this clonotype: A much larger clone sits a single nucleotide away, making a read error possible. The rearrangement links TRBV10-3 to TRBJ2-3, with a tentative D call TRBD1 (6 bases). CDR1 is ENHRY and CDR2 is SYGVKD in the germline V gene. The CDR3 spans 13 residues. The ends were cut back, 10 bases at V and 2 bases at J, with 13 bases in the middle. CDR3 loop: CANRASTTDTQYF. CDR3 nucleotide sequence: TGTGCCAACAGGGCCAGTACCACAGATACGCAGTATTTT.